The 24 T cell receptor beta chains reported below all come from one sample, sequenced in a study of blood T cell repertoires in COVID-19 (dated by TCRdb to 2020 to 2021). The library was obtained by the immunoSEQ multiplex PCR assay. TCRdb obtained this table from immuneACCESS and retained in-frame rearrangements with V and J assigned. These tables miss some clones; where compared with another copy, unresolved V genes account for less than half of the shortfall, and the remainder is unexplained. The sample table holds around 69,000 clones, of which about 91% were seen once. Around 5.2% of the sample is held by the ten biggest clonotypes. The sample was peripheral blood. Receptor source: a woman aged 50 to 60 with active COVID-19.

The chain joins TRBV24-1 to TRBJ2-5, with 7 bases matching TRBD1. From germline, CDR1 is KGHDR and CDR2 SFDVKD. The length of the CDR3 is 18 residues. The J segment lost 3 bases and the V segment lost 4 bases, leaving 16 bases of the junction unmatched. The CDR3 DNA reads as TGTGCCACCAGTGACCTTTCCTACCGGGACAGTAGCAAAGAGACCCAGTACTTC. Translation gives CATSDLSYRDSSKETQYF.

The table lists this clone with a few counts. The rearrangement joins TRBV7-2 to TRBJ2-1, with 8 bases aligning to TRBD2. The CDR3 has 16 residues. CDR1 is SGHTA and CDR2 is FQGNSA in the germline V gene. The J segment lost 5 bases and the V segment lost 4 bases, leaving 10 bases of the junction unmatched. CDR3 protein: CASSSREGRVHNEQFF. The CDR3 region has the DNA TGTGCCAGCAGCTCACGGGAGGGGAGGGTACACAATGAGCAGTTCTTC.

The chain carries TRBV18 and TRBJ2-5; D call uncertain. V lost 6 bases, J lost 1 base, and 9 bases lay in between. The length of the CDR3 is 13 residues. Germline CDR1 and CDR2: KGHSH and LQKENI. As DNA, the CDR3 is TGTGCCAGCTCTCCAAGCTTCCAAGAGACCCAGTACTTC. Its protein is CASSPSFQETQYF.

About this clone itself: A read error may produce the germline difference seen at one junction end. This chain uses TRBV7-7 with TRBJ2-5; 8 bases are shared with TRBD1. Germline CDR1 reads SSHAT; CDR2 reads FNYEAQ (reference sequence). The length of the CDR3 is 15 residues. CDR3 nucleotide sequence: TGTGCTAGCAGCTTAGATTCAGGGGGCCGGGAGACCCAGTACTTC. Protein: CASSLDSGGRETQYF.

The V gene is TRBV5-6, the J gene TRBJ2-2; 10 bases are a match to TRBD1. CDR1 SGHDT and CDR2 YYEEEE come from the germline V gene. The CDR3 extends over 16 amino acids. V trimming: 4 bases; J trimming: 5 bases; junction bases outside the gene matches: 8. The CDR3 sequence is CASSLDRGRRTGELFF. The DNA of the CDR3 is TGTGCCAGCAGCCTCGACAGGGGGCGACGGACCGGGGAGCTGTTTTTT. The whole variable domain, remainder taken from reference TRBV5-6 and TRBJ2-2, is DAGVTQSPTHLIKTRGQQVTLRCSPKSGHDTVSWYQQALGQGPQFIFQYYEEEERQRGNFPDRFSGHQFPNYSSELNVNALLLGDSALYLCASSLDRGRRTGELFFGEGSRLTVL.

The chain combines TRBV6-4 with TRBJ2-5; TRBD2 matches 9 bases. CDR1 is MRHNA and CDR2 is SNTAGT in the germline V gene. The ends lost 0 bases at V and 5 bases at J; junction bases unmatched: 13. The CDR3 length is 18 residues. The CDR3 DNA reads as TGTGCCAGCAGTGACTCGTGGCGGGAGGGCATAATTTGGGAGACCCAGTACTTC. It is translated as CASSDSWREGIIWETQYF.

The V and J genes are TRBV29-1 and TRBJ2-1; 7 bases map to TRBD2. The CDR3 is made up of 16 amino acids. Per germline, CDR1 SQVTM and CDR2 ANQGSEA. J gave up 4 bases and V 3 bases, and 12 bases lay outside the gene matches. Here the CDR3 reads CSVEGGISSPYNEQFF. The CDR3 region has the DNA TGCAGCGTTGAGGGGGGGATTTCTAGCCCTTACAATGAGCAGTTCTTC.

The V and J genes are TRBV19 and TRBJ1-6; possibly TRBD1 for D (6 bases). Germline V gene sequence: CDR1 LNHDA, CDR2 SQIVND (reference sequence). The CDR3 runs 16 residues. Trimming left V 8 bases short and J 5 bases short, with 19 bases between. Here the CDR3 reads CASRITTGINNSPLHF. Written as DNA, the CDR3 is TGTGCCAGTCGCATCACGACAGGCATCAATAATTCACCCCTCCACTTT. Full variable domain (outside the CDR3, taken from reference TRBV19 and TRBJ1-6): DGGITQSPKYLFRKEGQNVTLSCEQNLNHDAMYWYRQDPGQGLRLIYYSQIVNDFQKGDIAEGYSVSREKKESFPLTVTSAQKNPTAFYLCASRITTGINNSPLHFGNGTRLTVT.

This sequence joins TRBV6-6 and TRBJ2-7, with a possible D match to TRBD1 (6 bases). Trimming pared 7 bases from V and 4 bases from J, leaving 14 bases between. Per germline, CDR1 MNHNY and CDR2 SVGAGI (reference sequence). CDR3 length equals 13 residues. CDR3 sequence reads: CASNLAGEYEQYF. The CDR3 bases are TGTGCCAGCAATCTAGCAGGGGAATACGAGCAGTACTTC.

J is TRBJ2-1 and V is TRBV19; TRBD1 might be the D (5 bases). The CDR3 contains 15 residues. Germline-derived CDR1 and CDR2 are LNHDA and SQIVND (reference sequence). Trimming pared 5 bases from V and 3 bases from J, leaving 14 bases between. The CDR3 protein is CASSFRGLDYNEQFF. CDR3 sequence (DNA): TGTGCCAGTAGTTTTAGGGGTTTAGACTACAATGAGCAGTTCTTC.

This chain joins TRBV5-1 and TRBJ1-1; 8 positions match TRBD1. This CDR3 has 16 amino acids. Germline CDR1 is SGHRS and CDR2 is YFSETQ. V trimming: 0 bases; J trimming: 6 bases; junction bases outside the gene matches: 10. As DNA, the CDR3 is TGCGCCAGCAGCTTGGAATCTTACGGACAGGGCGCTGAAGCTTTCTTT. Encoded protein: CASSLESYGQGAEAFF. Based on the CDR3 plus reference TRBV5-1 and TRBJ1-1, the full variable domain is KAGVTQTPRYLIKTRGQQVTLSCSPISGHRSVSWYQQTPGQGLQFLFEYFSETQRNKGNFPGRFSGRQFSNSRSEMNVSTLELGDSALYLCASSLESYGQGAEAFFGQGTRLTVV.

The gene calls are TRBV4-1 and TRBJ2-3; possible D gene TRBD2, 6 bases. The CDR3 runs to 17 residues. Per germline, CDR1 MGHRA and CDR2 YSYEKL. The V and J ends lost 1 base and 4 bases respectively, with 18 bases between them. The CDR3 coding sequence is TGCGCCAGCAGCCAAGCTGCTCGACGGGAGAAGCCAGATACGCAGTATTTT. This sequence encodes CASSQAARREKPDTQYF.

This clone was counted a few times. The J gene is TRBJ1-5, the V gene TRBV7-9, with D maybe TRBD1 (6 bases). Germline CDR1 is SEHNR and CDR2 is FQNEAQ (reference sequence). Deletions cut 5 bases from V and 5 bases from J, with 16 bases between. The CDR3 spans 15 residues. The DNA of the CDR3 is TGTGCCAGCAGCCCCTTGGGGGCCGGGGATCAGCCCCAGCATTTT. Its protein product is CASSPLGAGDQPQHF.

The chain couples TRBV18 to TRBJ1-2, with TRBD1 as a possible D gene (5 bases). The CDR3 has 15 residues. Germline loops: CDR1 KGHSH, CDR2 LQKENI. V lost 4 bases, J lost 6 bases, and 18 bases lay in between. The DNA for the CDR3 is TGTGCCAGCTCACAGAAAAGTGGGGCAGGCGATGGCTACACCTTC. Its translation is CASSQKSGAGDGYTF.

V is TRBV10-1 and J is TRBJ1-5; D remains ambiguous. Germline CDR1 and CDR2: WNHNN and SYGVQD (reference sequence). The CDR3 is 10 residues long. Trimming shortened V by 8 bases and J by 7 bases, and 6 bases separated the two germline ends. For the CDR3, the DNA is TGCGCCAGCTGGAGACAGCCCCAGCATTTT. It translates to CASWRQPQHF.

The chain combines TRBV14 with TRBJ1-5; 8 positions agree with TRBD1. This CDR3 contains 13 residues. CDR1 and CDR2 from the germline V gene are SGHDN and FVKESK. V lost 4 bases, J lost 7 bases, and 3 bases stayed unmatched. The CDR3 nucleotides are TGTGCCAGCAGCCCTGGACAGGGCCAGCCCCAGCATTTT. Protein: CASSPGQGQPQHF.

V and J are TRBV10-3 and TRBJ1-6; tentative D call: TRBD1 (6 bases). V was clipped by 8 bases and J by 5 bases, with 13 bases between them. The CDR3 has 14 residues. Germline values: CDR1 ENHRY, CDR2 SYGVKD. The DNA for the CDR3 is TGTGCCATCGGGGGGGGCGGGGATAATTCACCCCTCCACTTT. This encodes CAIGGGGDNSPLHF.

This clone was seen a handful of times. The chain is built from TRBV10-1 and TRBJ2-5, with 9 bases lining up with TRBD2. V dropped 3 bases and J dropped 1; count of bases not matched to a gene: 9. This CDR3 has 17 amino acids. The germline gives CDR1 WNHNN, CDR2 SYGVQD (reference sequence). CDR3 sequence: CASSDARLAASQETQYF. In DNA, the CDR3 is TGCGCCAGCAGTGATGCCCGACTAGCGGCGAGCCAAGAGACCCAGTACTTC.

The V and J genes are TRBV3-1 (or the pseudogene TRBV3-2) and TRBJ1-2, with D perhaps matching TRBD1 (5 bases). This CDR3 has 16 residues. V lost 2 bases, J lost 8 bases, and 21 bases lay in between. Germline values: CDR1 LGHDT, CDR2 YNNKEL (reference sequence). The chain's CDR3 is CASSQTWDLKDFGYTF. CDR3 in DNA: TGTGCCAGCAGCCAAACATGGGACTTGAAGGATTTCGGCTACACCTTC.

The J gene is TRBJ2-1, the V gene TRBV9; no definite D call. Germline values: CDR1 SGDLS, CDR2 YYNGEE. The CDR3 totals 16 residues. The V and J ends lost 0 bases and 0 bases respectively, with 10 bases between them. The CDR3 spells CASSVVGGHSYNEQFF. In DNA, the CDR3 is TGTGCCAGCAGCGTAGTTGGCGGCCACTCCTACAATGAGCAGTTCTTC.

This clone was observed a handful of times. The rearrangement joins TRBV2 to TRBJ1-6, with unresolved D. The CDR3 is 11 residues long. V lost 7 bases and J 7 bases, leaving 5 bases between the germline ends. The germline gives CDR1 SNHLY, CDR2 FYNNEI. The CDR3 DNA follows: TGTGCCAGCACTATAAATTCACCCCTCCACTTT. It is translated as CASTINSPLHF.

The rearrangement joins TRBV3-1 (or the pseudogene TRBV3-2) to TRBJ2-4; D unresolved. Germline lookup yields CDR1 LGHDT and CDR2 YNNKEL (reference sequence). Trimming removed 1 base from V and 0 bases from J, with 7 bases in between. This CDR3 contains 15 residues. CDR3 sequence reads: CASSQVGLAKNIQYF. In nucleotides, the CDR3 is TGTGCCAGCAGCCAAGTGGGCTTAGCCAAAAACATTCAGTACTTC.

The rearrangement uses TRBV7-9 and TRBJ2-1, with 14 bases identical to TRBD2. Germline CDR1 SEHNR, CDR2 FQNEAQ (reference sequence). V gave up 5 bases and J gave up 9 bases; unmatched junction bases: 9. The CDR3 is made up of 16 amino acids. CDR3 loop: CASSAPTSGRAGEQFF. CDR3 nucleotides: TGTGCCAGCAGCGCCCCGACTAGCGGGAGGGCGGGTGAGCAGTTCTTC.

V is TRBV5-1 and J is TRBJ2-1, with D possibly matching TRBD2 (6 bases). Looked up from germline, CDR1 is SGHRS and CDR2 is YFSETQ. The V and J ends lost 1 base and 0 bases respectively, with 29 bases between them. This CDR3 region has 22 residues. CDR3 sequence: CASSLRFSGSATYGGSYNEQFF. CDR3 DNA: TGCGCCAGCAGCTTGCGATTTAGCGGATCCGCGACTTATGGGGGCTCCTACAATGAGCAGTTCTTC. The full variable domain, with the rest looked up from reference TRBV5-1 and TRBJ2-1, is KAGVTQTPRYLIKTRGQQVTLSCSPISGHRSVSWYQQTPGQGLQFLFEYFSETQRNKGNFPGRFSGRQFSNSRSEMNVSTLELGDSALYLCASSLRFSGSATYGGSYNEQFFGPGTRLTVL.